This entry is about one T cell receptor beta chain. Antigen: not known. This specimen comes from a study of cytomegalovirus exposure and HLA in healthy donors. Healthy bone marrow donors formed the donor group. Study outcomes and limitations: From TCR beta sequences, most subjects' HLA-A and HLA-B alleles were reportedly predicted accurately. The study assumed roughly uniform donor sequencing depth for presence/absence analyses.

60 Vbeta and 13 Jbeta primers were used in PCR. Method: immunoSEQ multiplex PCR; TCRdb's copy keeps in-frame clones and lacks some. This sample has 95,000 or so clones, with about two thirds found just once. The CDR3 spans 16 residues. Trimming cost V 1 base and J 2 bases; bases outside gene matches: 6. Germline V lookup: CDR1 SGHNT, CDR2 YYREEE (reference sequence). The chain is built from TRBV5-4 and TRBJ2-3; 8 nucleotides align to TRBD2. The sequencing sample was made of PBMCs. This receptor was identified in a woman aged 45-60 years in good health and CMV-seropositive. The CDR3 nucleotides read TGTGCCAGCAGCTTGAGGGCGGGAGGTAACACAGATACGCAGTATTTT. Encoded protein: CASSLRAGGNTDTQYF.